Following are 10 T cell receptor beta chains from one sample sequenced in a study of CXCR3-negative and CXCR3-positive naive CD8 T cells. TRB cDNA was prepared as libraries by UMI-labeled 5' RACE. Using the 5' RACE reads, TCRdb records one entry per CDR3 protein without DNA. The record lists under 70,000 distinct CDR3 sequences, of which the ten most abundant hold under 25%. The sample was memory CD8+ T cells from blood. Receptors were obtained from a human donor in good health. Some clones in this sample may be carry-over from other donors' samples.

The gene calls are TRBV9 and TRBJ1-1; the D call from TCRdb, TRBD1, cannot be confirmed without DNA. Germline-derived CDR1 and CDR2 are SGDLS and YYNGEE. The CDR3 covers 14 residues. The CDR3 loop is CASSYGRGSTEAFF.

J is TRBJ2-5 and V is TRBV29-1; the TCRdb call, TRBD1, lacks DNA for checking. From germline, CDR1 is SQVTM and CDR2 ANQGSEA. The CDR3 length is 15 residues. This chain's CDR3 is CSVDLGQTYQETQYF.

The chain couples TRBV25-1 to TRBJ1-1. CDR1 is MGHDK and CDR2 is SYGVNS in the germline V gene. This CDR3 comprises 12 residues. CDR3 loop: CASSEFDEAAFF.

The chain is built from TRBV23-1 and TRBJ1-5; TCRdb reports TRBD1, a call that lacks DNA to check it against. TRBV23-1 is an open reading frame, and its role is uncertain. The CDR3 spans 16 residues. The CDR3 sequence is CASSHSGTVLNQPQHF.

The chain joins TRBV29-1 to TRBJ2-7; the D gene TCRdb calls, TRBD2, cannot be checked with no DNA. Germline V gene sequence: CDR1 SQVTM, CDR2 ANQGSEA. CDR3 length equals 13 residues. CDR3 sequence reads: CSVGIAAGYEQYF.

The chain combines TRBV29-1 with TRBJ2-7; there is no DNA to check the TCRdb D call of TRBD1. Germline-derived CDR1 and CDR2 are SQVTM and ANQGSEA. The CDR3 sequence is 13 residues long. The CDR3 here is CSVVAGPIYEQYF.

The CDR3 loop reads CSASSRETEAFF. The rearrangement joins TRBV20-1 to TRBJ1-1. Germline lookup yields CDR1 DFQATT and CDR2 SNEGSKA (reference sequence). This CDR3 is 12 amino acids long.

This sequence joins TRBV6-1 and TRBJ2-6. This CDR3 comprises 15 residues. Germline V gives CDR1 MNHNS, CDR2 SASEGT. CDR3 amino acids: CASSEGGSGANVLTF.

The gene calls are TRBV5-1 and TRBJ2-7; the TCRdb call, TRBD2, lacks DNA for checking. CDR1 and CDR2 (germline): SGHRS, YFSETQ. The CDR3 totals 17 residues. The CDR3: CASSLTTSGINSYEQYF.

This sequence joins TRBV4-2 and TRBJ2-1; TCRdb's D gene call, TRBD2, goes unchecked for lack of DNA. The germline gives CDR1 LGHNA, CDR2 YNFKEQ. The CDR3 is 21 amino acids. The CDR3 loop reads CASSQDRTSGSTRTLYNEQFF.